These 9 T cell receptor beta chains were sequenced from one sample in a study of T cell repertoires in cytomegalovirus infection. Using its own MiXCR run on the reads, TCRdb lists one record per CDR3 protein. The sample has some 270,000 distinct CDR3 sequences, over 15% seen once. The sample comprised CD8+ T cells from PBMCs. The receptors stem from a human donor in good health (CMV status not recorded). Some clones in this sample may be carry-over from other donors' samples.

The rearrangement uses TRBV5-1 and TRBJ2-7; 10 bases fit TRBD1. This CDR3 spans 15 amino acids. After removal of 3 bases from V and 5 bases from J, the junction contained 8 bases not matched to a gene. The germline CDR1 and CDR2 sequences are SGHRS and YFSETQ. This CDR3 reads CASSSGQGLSDEQYF. The CDR3 DNA sequence: TGCGCCAGCAGCTCGGGACAGGGGCTGTCGGACGAGCAGTACTTC.

The table lists this clonotype with a few counts. The chain couples TRBV28 to TRBJ1-2, with 12 bases aligning to TRBD1. The CDR3 totals 16 residues. The junction had 10 bases not matched to a gene; V was cut back by 5 bases and J by 6 bases. Germline CDR1 is MDHEN and CDR2 is SYDVKM. The CDR3 sequence: CASSLPGQGAGDGYTF. The CDR3 DNA sequence: TGTGCCAGCAGTCTACCGGGACAGGGGGCTGGGGATGGCTACACCTTC.

This clonotype was seen only a few times. One end of the junction varies from germline; a read error may be responsible. In DNA form, the CDR3 reads TGCAGCGCTAAGGAGCAGCTTCGGGCAGATACGCAGTATTTT. Translation: CSAKEQLRADTQYF. This chain links TRBV20-1 with TRBJ2-3; no definite D call. Germline lookup yields CDR1 DFQATT and CDR2 SNEGSKA (reference sequence). The CDR3 has 14 residues.

This clonotype was detected ten times or more. The rearrangement links TRBV6-6 to TRBJ2-2, with 8 bases identical to TRBD1. Germline V gene lookup returns CDR1 MNHNY and CDR2 SVGAGI (reference sequence). The length of the CDR3 is 17 residues. V lost 7 bases and J lost 5; bases outside the gene matches: 15. CDR3 protein: CASTPNQGQEYTGELFF. The CDR3 region has the DNA TGTGCCAGCACCCCAAACCAGGGACAGGAATATACCGGGGAGCTGTTTTTT.

This clonotype was detected many times. J is TRBJ2-7 and V is TRBV7-8; D is perhaps TRBD1 (5 bases). Germline V CDR1 and CDR2: SGHVS, FQNEAQ. The V end lost 5 bases, the J end lost 5 bases, and 19 bases lay between the germline ends. The CDR3 is made up of 15 amino acids. This CDR3 is CASSPWARASDEQYF. The CDR3 coding sequence is TGTGCCAGCAGCCCCTGGGCCAGGGCAAGCGACGAGCAGTACTTC. Supplemented by reference TRBV7-8 and TRBJ2-7, the full variable domain reads GAGVSQSPRYKVAKRGQDVALRCDPISGHVSLFWYQQALGQGPEFLTYFQNEAQLDKSGLPSDRFFAERPEGSVSTLKIQRTQQEDSAVYLCASSPWARASDEQYFGPGTRLTVT.

This clonotype has just a few counts. This sequence joins TRBV12-3 or TRBV12-4 and TRBJ1-1, with TRBD1 as a possible D gene (5 bases). CDR3 size: 15 residues. V lost 7 bases to trimming and J lost 5 bases, with 20 bases between them. The CDR3 reads CASTLREGFTTEAFF. The CDR3 nucleotides are TGTGCCAGCACCCTCAGGGAGGGGTTTACGACTGAAGCTTTCTTT.

In its sample, this clonotype was seen many times. Since the CDR3 does not end with the conserved phenylalanine or tryptophan, this likely comes from a read error. The DNA is left out, because the CDR3 cannot be placed on it with certainty; the CDR3 is given as TCRdb lists it. The CDR3: CASSLAGTVHL. V is TRBV7-2 and J is TRBJ1-1; the table's TRBD1 call for D was not verified on the DNA. The V gene's germline CDR1 is SGHTA and CDR2 FQGNSA. From its first to its last residue, the CDR3 has 11 amino acids.

This clonotype was recorded a few times. The rearrangement joins TRBV23-1 to TRBJ2-3; 11 nucleotides agree with TRBD1. TRBV23-1 is known as an ORF, though its function is uncertain. Unmatched junction bases numbered 5, after V lost 6 bases and J lost 3 bases. The CDR3 runs 15 residues. The CDR3 DNA sequence: TGCGCCAGCAGCCCCGGGACAGGGGGGACAGATACGCAGTATTTT. It codes for CASSPGTGGTDTQYF.

This clonotype appeared many times. V gene TRBV7-8 combines with J gene TRBJ2-7; possibly TRBD1 for D (6 bases). This CDR3 is built from 15 residues. Trimming took off 0 bases at V and 4 bases at J, with 13 bases between the two ends. Germline CDR1 is SGHVS and CDR2 is FQNEAQ. The CDR3 sequence is CASSLAAGEKYEQYF. CDR3 nucleotide sequence: TGTGCCAGCAGCTTAGCAGCAGGGGAGAAGTACGAGCAGTACTTC.